This entry lists 8 T cell receptor beta chains sequenced from one sample in a study of blood T cell repertoires in COVID-19. Measured with immunoSEQ multiplex PCR; TCRdb has only the in-frame clones, and not every one. Of over 45,000 clones in the sample, approximately 83% were seen once. The sequenced material came from peripheral blood. These receptors came from a man in his 70s with acute or convalescent COVID-19.

This clone was observed once. CDR3 amino acids: CASSPDLQGLGYTF. Written as DNA, the CDR3 is TGCGCCAGCAGCCCAGACTTACAGGGCCTTGGGTACACCTTC. The chain joins TRBV5-1 to TRBJ1-2; possible D gene TRBD1, 6 bases. The CDR3 length is 14 residues. Germline assignment: CDR1 SGHRS and CDR2 YFSETQ. V gave up 4 bases and J gave up 11 bases, with 21 bases separating them.

This clone was found a few times. This chain joins TRBV5-1 and TRBJ2-7; 7 bases map to TRBD1. V gave up 2 bases and J gave up 3 bases; unmatched junction bases: 5. The CDR3 is 14 residues long. Per germline, CDR1 SGHRS and CDR2 YFSETQ. The CDR3 loop reads CASSFLDRIYEQYF. In DNA form, the CDR3 reads TGCGCCAGCAGCTTTTTGGACAGGATCTACGAGCAGTACTTC. Looking up the rest from reference TRBV5-1 and TRBJ2-7 gives the full variable domain: KAGVTQTPRYLIKTRGQQVTLSCSPISGHRSVSWYQQTPGQGLQFLFEYFSETQRNKGNFPGRFSGRQFSNSRSEMNVSTLELGDSALYLCASSFLDRIYEQYFGPGTRLTVT.

The rearrangement joins TRBV5-8 to TRBJ2-1; maybe TRBD2 (6 bases). CDR1 is SGHTS, CDR2 YDEGEE, per germline. The CDR3 contains 14 residues. V was cut by 4 bases and J by 1 base, with 9 bases left in between. CDR3 nucleotides: TGTGCCAGCAGCGTAGCGGTATCCTACAATGAGCAGTTCTTC. It specifies CASSVAVSYNEQFF.

This rearrangement joins TRBV11-3 to TRBJ2-5, with D unclear. The CDR3 loop spans 14 amino acids. Trimming cost V 0 bases and J 1 base, with 6 bases left between them. The V gene's germline CDR1 is SGHNT and CDR2 YENEEA. The CDR3 DNA follows: TGTGCCAGCAGCTTAGATGGCAGCCAAGAGACCCAGTACTTC. Protein product: CASSLDGSQETQYF.

By frequency in the sample, this clone is medium-sized. The chain is built from TRBV4-3 and TRBJ1-6, with 8 bases identical to TRBD1. CDR3 length: 15 residues. Per germline, CDR1 LGHNA and CDR2 YSLEER. V gave up 3 bases and J gave up 10 bases; unmatched junction bases: 8. Written as DNA, the CDR3 is TGCGCCAGCAGCCAGTCTGGACAGGGTAACTCACCCCTCCACTTT. Amino acids: CASSQSGQGNSPLHF.

The V gene is TRBV9, the J gene TRBJ2-1; D is possibly TRBD2 (5 bases). V was cut by 6 bases and J by 4 bases, with 8 bases left in between. Germline CDR1 is SGDLS and CDR2 is YYNGEE. This CDR3 spans 12 amino acids. The CDR3 region has the DNA TGTGCCAGCAATACGGGGTACAATGAGCAGTTCTTC. Protein product: CASNTGYNEQFF.

The chain combines TRBV19 with TRBJ2-1; D gene uncertain. This CDR3 comprises 11 residues. V dropped 10 bases and J dropped 3 bases, with 7 bases sitting between them. From germline, CDR1 is LNHDA and CDR2 SQIVND (reference sequence). CDR3 nucleotides: TGTGCCACGACATTCTACAATGAGCAGTTCTTC. This gives the protein CATTFYNEQFF.

This chain uses TRBV28 with TRBJ2-1; 7 bases align to TRBD2. Germline trimming cut 1 base from V and 14 bases from J; bases unmatched to any gene: 14. The CDR3 consists of 15 residues. Germline V gene lookup returns CDR1 MDHEN and CDR2 SYDVKM. CDR3 nucleotides: TGTGCCAGCAGTTTATTTCGTGCGGGAGTCTCCCCCAAGTTCTTC. Protein: CASSLFRAGVSPKFF.